Sequencing of this T cell receptor beta chain was carried out in a study of T cell responses to AZD1222 COVID-19 vaccine. As for the study in general: Analysis merged second doses at about 4 or about 12 weeks.

The germline V and J ends were trimmed by 6 bases and 5 bases, with 16 bases remaining between them. The CDR3 loop spans 14 amino acids. Germline V lookup: CDR1 SEHNR, CDR2 FQNEAQ (reference sequence). Notes on the study in general: Among AZD1222 vaccinees, only five to seven were seropositive at baseline. Donors were chiefly white British, with a greater number of females, and clonal diversity was perhaps underestimated.

This table comes from immunoSEQ multiplex PCR, and its TCRdb copy is limited to in-frame clones, with some not included. The table includes 100,000 to 110,000 clones, about 90% detected once. For this clone: Its target is not known.

The chain recombines TRBV7-9 with TRBJ1-2; tentative D call: TRBD1 (6 bases). This clonotype was obtained from an adult in good health. The sample in question was peripheral blood, obtained on day 0 of AZD1222 vaccination. DNA of the CDR3: TGTGCCAGCAGACGCAGGGGCGACGAATATGGCTACACCTTC. It encodes CASRRRGDEYGYTF.